The sequence of this T cell receptor beta chain was determined in a study of T cells in Graves' hyperthyroidism and ophthalmopathy. Study-level background: Pretreatment peripheral blood was obtained at initial diagnosis.

Overall study results and limits: For ophthalmopathy, model prediction preceded onset by a median approximately 6 months. Peripheral blood also featured most of the thyroid clonotypes expanded above 0.001. Ophthalmopathy cases were set apart from stable hyperthyroidism by a 13 V-J model.

Turning to this clonotype: Its specificity is not known.

Amplification of TCR beta CDR3 regions used RNA as the template. A first-round RT-PCR of the TCR CDR3 used the HTBI primer set. TCRdb itself ran the multiplex PCR reads through MiXCR, one entry per CDR3 protein. Among a few hundred thousand distinct CDR3 sequences listed, approximately 15% were seen once. The sample was blood. This clonotype originated in a woman in her 30s with Graves' hyperthyroidism.

The CDR3 coding sequence is TGTGCCAGCACCCTTTTGGGGACCGGGGAGCTGTTTTTT. It yields the protein CASTLLGTGELFF. The gene calls are TRBV28 and TRBJ2-2; D is uncertain. The V gene's germline CDR1 is MDHEN and CDR2 SYDVKM. The V end was cut by 7 bases, the J end by 5 bases, with 11 bases between. The CDR3 is made up of 13 amino acids.